What follows are 26 T cell receptor beta chains derived from one specimen sequenced in a study of beta chain features in type 1 diabetes. General observations from the study: Shorter TCRB CDR3s, moderately but significantly so, were found in Type 1 diabetes patients in all four CD4+ subsets.

These receptors have no identified antigens. Since all of the isolated RNA was reverse transcribed, expressed TCRB transcripts were what got sequenced. Produced via immunoSEQ multiplex PCR; TCRdb's table is partial and in-frame only. This table holds 160,000 or so clones, approximately 8.8% found once. Sequences were obtained from central memory CD4+ T cells from blood. These receptor sequences come from a woman in her twenties or thirties with type 1 diabetes.

The chain links TRBV7-9 to TRBJ2-1; D call uncertain. The CDR3 is 14 residues long. V was shortened by 7 bases and J by 0 bases, with 10 bases between the two germline ends. Germline values: CDR1 SEHNR, CDR2 FQNEAQ (reference sequence). Here the CDR3 reads CASIRASSYNEQFF. The CDR3 DNA reads TGTGCCAGCATCCGCGCAAGCTCCTACAATGAGCAGTTCTTC.

Only a few counts were recorded for this clone. The chain joins TRBV4-1 to TRBJ1-5; 8 bases line up with TRBD1. CDR3 length: 13 amino acids. Germline V CDR1 and CDR2: MGHRA, YSYEKL. With V trimmed by 3 bases and J by 7 bases, 2 bases remained unmatched. The DNA for the CDR3 is TGCGCCAGCAGCCACGACAGGGGCCAGCCCCAGCATTTT. Its protein is CASSHDRGQPQHF.

This clone was counted between two and nine times. The rearrangement links TRBV7-2 to TRBJ2-3, with a tentative D call TRBD2 (5 bases). Deletions cut 4 bases from V and 9 bases from J, with 14 bases between. The CDR3 contains 13 residues. Germline-derived CDR1 and CDR2 are SGHTA and FQGNSA. The CDR3 loop is CASSSLLVDTQYF. In DNA form, the CDR3 reads TGTGCCAGCAGCTCCCTACTAGTGGACACGCAGTATTTT.

This chain joins TRBV4-2 and TRBJ2-7, with 10 bases fitting TRBD2. This CDR3 is 15 amino acids long. V trimming: 1 base; J trimming: 2 bases; junction bases outside the gene matches: 2. The germline V gene encodes CDR1 LGHNA and CDR2 YNFKEQ. This CDR3 is CASSQGLAGAYEQYF. DNA of the CDR3: TGTGCCAGCAGCCAAGGACTAGCGGGTGCCTACGAGCAGTACTTC.

The J gene is TRBJ1-1, the V gene TRBV29-1; D gene ambiguous. Trimming took 4 bases from V and 5 from J, leaving 11 bases between them. The CDR3 totals 12 residues. CDR1 SQVTM and CDR2 ANQGSEA come from the germline V gene. The CDR3 sequence is CSVGRSGTEAFF. The CDR3 DNA reads TGCAGCGTTGGGCGGTCTGGGACTGAAGCTTTCTTT.

This clone has more than one count but fewer than ten. The chain recombines TRBV11-3 with TRBJ1-1; D may be TRBD1 (6 bases). The germline V gene has CDR1 SGHNT and CDR2 YENEEA. The ends were cut back, 4 bases at V and 5 bases at J, with 11 bases in the middle. The CDR3 is 13 amino acids. CDR3 protein: CASSSGVGTEAFF. CDR3 DNA sequence: TGTGCCAGCAGCTCAGGGGTGGGGACTGAAGCTTTCTTT.

The sample holds a few counts of this clone. J is TRBJ1-1 and V is TRBV27; D remains ambiguous. The germline CDR1 and CDR2 sequences are MNHEY and SMNVEV (reference sequence). V lost 5 bases and J lost 3, with 7 bases in between. The length of the CDR3 is 12 residues. DNA for the CDR3: TGTGCCAGCAGTCACCCGGACACTGAAGCTTTCTTT. This sequence encodes CASSHPDTEAFF.

The chain links TRBV9 to TRBJ2-2; a weak D match, TRBD2 (6 bases). Germline V gene sequence: CDR1 SGDLS, CDR2 YYNGEE. V dropped 5 bases and J dropped 5 bases, with 16 bases sitting between them. This CDR3 has 15 amino acids. The DNA for the CDR3 is TGTGCCAGCAGTGGCGGGACCCCAATGACCGGGGAGCTGTTTTTT. Translation gives CASSGGTPMTGELFF.

This clone turned up a few times. The gene calls are TRBV28 and TRBJ1-5; 9 bases are shared with TRBD1. This CDR3 is built from 14 residues. CDR1 and CDR2 from the germline V gene are MDHEN and SYDVKM. V lost 8 bases and J lost 1; bases outside the gene matches: 3. In nucleotides, the CDR3 is TGTGCCAGCCTGACAGGGGGAAGCAATCAGCCCCAGCATTTT. Translating gives CASLTGGSNQPQHF.

This clone was picked up a small number of times. The chain is built from TRBV6-1 and TRBJ1-2, with 9 bases fitting TRBD1. The CDR3 is 16 amino acids. Trimming removed 3 bases from V and 8 bases from J; junction bases left unmatched: 13. Per the germline V gene, CDR1 is MNHNS and CDR2 is SASEGT. CDR3 nucleotides: TGTGCCAGCAGTGATGGGAACAGGGGGCGTAAGAGCGGCTACACCTTC. Translating gives CASSDGNRGRKSGYTF.

There are a few counts of this clone. This chain links TRBV5-1 with TRBJ2-7, with TRBD2 identical over 9 bases. The germline gives CDR1 SGHRS, CDR2 YFSETQ. This CDR3 spans 16 amino acids. The V and J ends lost 5 bases and 2 bases, in that order; junction bases with no gene match: 11. CDR3: CASSYSSGTVTYEQYF. The CDR3 DNA follows: TGCGCCAGCAGTTATTCTAGCGGGACCGTTACCTACGAGCAGTACTTC. The complete variable domain, with remaining parts taken from reference TRBV5-1 and TRBJ2-7, reads KAGVTQTPRYLIKTRGQQVTLSCSPISGHRSVSWYQQTPGQGLQFLFEYFSETQRNKGNFPGRFSGRQFSNSRSEMNVSTLELGDSALYLCASSYSSGTVTYEQYFGPGTRLTVT.

With respect to this clone: A much larger clone lies one base from this, so it may be a read error. The chain employs TRBV2 and TRBJ2-1; D not certain. In germline, CDR1 is SNHLY, CDR2 FYNNEI. Trimming removed 8 bases at V and 2 bases at J, with 4 bases between. The CDR3 runs 11 residues. In nucleotides, the CDR3 is TGTGCCAGCGCAGCCTACAATGAGCAGTTCTTC. Protein sequence: CASAAYNEQFF.

This clone appeared a few times. This CDR3 is CASSPGLAVAQYF. Written as DNA, the CDR3 is TGTGCCAGCAGTCCCGGACTAGCCGTGGCCCAGTACTTC. This rearrangement joins TRBV7-9 to TRBJ2-5; TRBD2 matches 8 bases. The trim removed 6 bases at V and 9 bases at J, leaving 9 bases unmatched. CDR1 and CDR2 from the germline V gene are SEHNR and FQNEAQ (reference sequence). The CDR3 runs to 13 residues.

There are a few counts of this clone. The chain employs TRBV11-1 and TRBJ2-7; D is uncertain. Germline lookup yields CDR1 SGHAT and CDR2 FQDESV (reference sequence). Trimming took off 2 bases at V and 5 bases at J, with 7 bases between the two ends. This CDR3 has 12 residues. Written as DNA, the CDR3 is TGTGCCAGCAGCTTAAGAGGCAACGAGCAGTACTTC. This encodes CASSLRGNEQYF.

This clone was seen a handful of times. V is TRBV7-8 and J is TRBJ2-1; no reliable D call. Germline CDR1 SGHVS, CDR2 FQNEAQ. CDR3 length equals 14 residues. The V and J ends lost 2 bases and 2 bases respectively, with 7 bases between them. CDR3 in amino acids: CASSLSGPYNEQFF. The DNA for the CDR3 is TGTGCCAGCAGCTTAAGTGGGCCCTACAATGAGCAGTTCTTC.

The V and J genes are TRBV27 and TRBJ2-5, with TRBD2 matching over 7 bases. The V and J ends lost 0 bases and 7 bases, in that order; junction bases with no gene match: 2. The CDR3 totals 13 residues. Germline-derived CDR1 and CDR2 are MNHEY and SMNVEV (reference sequence). This CDR3 is CASSLSGEGTQYF. The CDR3 DNA is TGTGCCAGCAGTTTATCGGGGGAGGGGACCCAGTACTTC.

The gene calls are TRBV9 and TRBJ2-1; 7 nucleotides agree with TRBD2. From germline, CDR1 is SGDLS and CDR2 YYNGEE. This CDR3 has 19 residues. With V trimmed by 4 bases and J by 1 base, 17 bases remained unmatched. In DNA, the CDR3 is TGTGCCAGCAGCAACCGGGACTACCCAACGAGGGGATCCTACAATGAGCAGTTCTTC. Translating gives CASSNRDYPTRGSYNEQFF.

This clone was seen only a few times. The genes are TRBV15 and TRBJ2-5, with a weak D call TRBD2 (5 bases). Trimming stripped 0 bases from V and 2 bases from J, with 13 bases between. CDR1 and CDR2 from the germline V gene are LNHNV and YYDKDF (reference sequence). The CDR3 covers 16 residues. CDR3 sequence: CATSRDRLAAQETQYF. CDR3 DNA sequence: TGTGCCACCAGCAGAGATCGCCTAGCAGCTCAAGAGACCCAGTACTTC.

There are many counts of this clone. Other DNA sequences in this sample translate to the same CDR3. The J gene is TRBJ1-1, the V gene TRBV18; D might be TRBD1 (6 bases). In germline, CDR1 is KGHSH, CDR2 LQKENI. Trimming stripped 3 bases from V and 1 base from J, with 9 bases between. The CDR3 contains 14 residues. The CDR3 DNA reads TGTGCCAGCTCACCCCCGGGACAGAACACTGAAGCTTTCTTT. Translation gives CASSPPGQNTEAFF.

The V call is TRBV5-1, the J call TRBJ2-5; weak D call: TRBD1 (6 bases). CDR3 length: 14 amino acids. Per the germline V gene, CDR1 is SGHRS and CDR2 is YFSETQ. Trimming stripped 4 bases from V and 2 bases from J, with 12 bases between. DNA for the CDR3: TGCGCCAGCAGCATAGGGACACCACAAGAGACCCAGTACTTC. This translates into CASSIGTPQETQYF.

This clone came up many times. The chain combines TRBV6-5 with TRBJ2-1; D is possibly TRBD2 (6 bases). With 2 bases removed from V and 9 bases from J, the gap between germline ends came to 14 bases. The CDR3 is 14 amino acids. The germline CDR1 and CDR2 sequences are MNHEY and SVGAGI. The CDR3 nucleotides read TGTGCCAGCAGTTACGGCCACCGGGAGACTGAGCAGTTCTTC. Its protein product is CASSYGHRETEQFF.

In its sample, this clone was seen a few times. The rearrangement links TRBV7-3 to TRBJ2-6; 10 bases map to TRBD1. The CDR3 is 17 residues long. V gave up 5 bases and J gave up 3 bases; unmatched junction bases: 7. Germline CDR1 reads SGHTA; CDR2 reads FQGTGA. The CDR3 here is CASSGPGTGVGANVLTF. CDR3 in DNA: TGTGCCAGCAGCGGACCCGGGACAGGGGTTGGGGCCAACGTCCTGACTTTC.

This clone has more than one count but fewer than ten. The V gene is TRBV5-1, the J gene TRBJ2-1; 10 bases fit TRBD2. The CDR3 covers 17 residues. From germline, CDR1 is SGHRS and CDR2 YFSETQ. V lost 4 bases to trimming and J lost 7 bases; unmatched junction nucleotides: 14. CDR3 region: CASSLQVASGRRNEQFF. The CDR3 DNA reads TGCGCCAGCAGCCTACAAGTGGCTAGCGGGAGAAGGAATGAGCAGTTCTTC. The full variable domain, rest sourced from reference TRBV5-1 and TRBJ2-1, is KAGVTQTPRYLIKTRGQQVTLSCSPISGHRSVSWYQQTPGQGLQFLFEYFSETQRNKGNFPGRFSGRQFSNSRSEMNVSTLELGDSALYLCASSLQVASGRRNEQFFGPGTRLTVL.

CDR3 sequence (DNA): TGTGCCGGATGGAGGACAGCGGTCTACGAGCAGTACTTC. Residues: CAGWRTAVYEQYF. The V and J genes are TRBV19 and TRBJ2-7, with D perhaps matching TRBD1 (6 bases). This CDR3 contains 13 residues. V was cut by 11 bases and J by 3 bases, with 17 bases left in between. Germline V gene data show CDR1 as LNHDA and CDR2 as SQIVND (reference sequence).

In its sample, this clone was seen a few times. CDR3 residues: CASSLLVGGGEAFF. CDR3 in DNA: TGTGCCAGCAGTCTCTTAGTTGGGGGAGGGGAAGCTTTCTTT. The rearrangement links TRBV28 to TRBJ1-1, with D possibly TRBD1 on 5 matching bases. This CDR3 is 14 amino acids long. Germline-derived CDR1 and CDR2 are MDHEN and SYDVKM. The V and J ends lost 5 bases and 8 bases respectively, with 18 bases between them.

This clone was observed a few times. The chain joins TRBV19 to TRBJ2-7; 9 nucleotides agree with TRBD2. J was trimmed by 6 bases and V by 5 bases; bases with no gene match: 8. Germline CDR1 LNHDA, CDR2 SQIVND (reference sequence). The CDR3 extends over 14 amino acids. The CDR3 coding sequence is TGTGCCAGTAGTCTGACTAGCGGAGCCCCCGAGCAGTACTTC. Translated: CASSLTSGAPEQYF.